Each of the 31 T cell receptor beta chains below was sequenced from the same sample in a study of OX40 agonist ivuxolimab in advanced cancers. Measured with immunoSEQ multiplex PCR; TCRdb has only the in-frame clones, and not every one. The sample includes 37,000 or so clones, about 88% seen only once; the top ten take 15% to 20%. The sample in question was CD4+ or CD8+ T cells sorted from blood, obtained in a trial of the OX40 agonist ivuxolimab. Every receptor here comes from an adult with an advanced solid tumor such as melanoma, head and neck, liver or kidney cancer.

This clone was recorded a few times. The CDR3 reads CASSPPTGRNQPQHF. The DNA of the CDR3 is TGTGCCAGCAGCCCGCCCACGGGGCGCAATCAGCCCCAGCATTTT. The chain joins TRBV7-9 to TRBJ1-5, with a possible D match to TRBD1 (5 bases). This CDR3 region has 15 residues. V was pared by 5 bases and J by 2 bases, with 13 bases between. Germline lookup yields CDR1 SEHNR and CDR2 FQNEAQ (reference sequence).

The chain joins TRBV6-6 to TRBJ2-1, with D perhaps given as TRBD1 or TRBD2 (7 bases each). V was pared by 4 bases and J by 5 bases, with 12 bases between. The germline gives CDR1 MNHNY, CDR2 SVGAGI (reference sequence). This CDR3 has 14 amino acids. The CDR3 DNA is TGTGCCAGCAGTTCGACAGGGACTAACAATGAGCAGTTCTTC. Protein product: CASSSTGTNNEQFF.

The CDR3: CASSRQGATGELFF. In DNA form, the CDR3 reads TGTGCCAGCAGCCGACAGGGGGCGACCGGGGAGCTGTTTTTT. The chain couples TRBV5-6 to TRBJ2-2, with 10 positions matching TRBD1. The CDR3 covers 14 residues. From germline, CDR1 is SGHDT and CDR2 YYEEEE. J lost 5 bases, V lost 4 bases, and 2 bases had no gene match.

This chain uses TRBV7-3 with TRBJ2-7, with D tentatively TRBD1 or TRBD2 (5 bases each). This CDR3 contains 15 residues. V lost 5 bases and J lost 2, with 16 bases in between. Germline-derived CDR1 and CDR2 are SGHTA and FQGTGA. CDR3 amino acids: CASSPSVGTAYEQYF. CDR3 nucleotide sequence: TGTGCCAGCAGCCCCTCGGTGGGGACCGCCTACGAGCAGTACTTC.

Here the CDR3 DNA reads TGCGCCAGCAGCCATTTCGCAGATACGCAGTATTTT. Its translation is CASSHFADTQYF. The V gene is TRBV4-3, the J gene TRBJ2-3, with no clear D. Trimming cost V 3 bases and J 4 bases, with 5 bases left between them. Germline V lookup: CDR1 LGHNA, CDR2 YSLEER. This CDR3 contains 12 residues.

On this clone: In the same sample, other DNA sequences code for this CDR3. J is TRBJ1-1 and V is TRBV29-1; possible D gene TRBD1, 6 bases. V was shortened by 4 bases and J by 8 bases, with 14 bases between the two germline ends. This CDR3 has 12 residues. Germline V CDR1 and CDR2: SQVTM, ANQGSEA. The CDR3 DNA is TGCAGCGTTGTGATAGGCAGGGGCGAAGCTTTCTTT. This translates into CSVVIGRGEAFF.

The chain has TRBV7-3 and TRBJ1-1; D gene uncertain. Per germline, CDR1 SGHTA and CDR2 FQGTGA. V lost 1 base and J lost 3, with 6 bases in between. The CDR3 runs to 13 residues. CDR3 coding DNA: TGTGCCAGCAGCTTAAAATTTGACACTGAAGCTTTCTTT. It is translated as CASSLKFDTEAFF.

This chain joins TRBV7-9 and TRBJ1-2; 10 positions match TRBD1. V dropped 4 bases and J dropped 3; count of bases not matched to a gene: 2. The length of the CDR3 is 14 residues. The V gene's germline CDR1 is SEHNR and CDR2 FQNEAQ (reference sequence). The CDR3 sequence: CASSSGQGDYGYTF. DNA for the CDR3: TGTGCCAGCAGCTCCGGACAGGGGGACTATGGCTACACCTTC.

The chain couples TRBV5-1 to TRBJ2-7, with 8 bases identical to TRBD2. There are 14 residues in the CDR3. In germline, CDR1 is SGHRS, CDR2 YFSETQ. Trimming at V came to 1 base and at J to 4 bases, leaving 4 bases not matched to a gene. The CDR3: CASSLFSGEYEQYF. The CDR3 nucleotides are TGCGCCAGCAGCTTGTTTAGCGGGGAGTACGAGCAGTACTTC.

The V gene is TRBV5-4, the J gene TRBJ1-5; D possibly corresponds to TRBD1 (5 bases). The V gene's germline CDR1 is SGHNT and CDR2 YYREEE (reference sequence). This CDR3 region has 15 residues. V lost 0 bases, J lost 4 bases, and 11 bases lay in between. DNA for the CDR3: TGTGCCAGCAGCTTGGGGGGGGAGTTTAATCAGCCCCAGCATTTT. This encodes CASSLGGEFNQPQHF.

The chain recombines TRBV27 with TRBJ1-1; TRBD1 aligns across 8 bases. The CDR3 is 13 residues long. V lost 8 bases and J lost 2; bases outside the gene matches: 4. Germline CDR1 is MNHEY and CDR2 is SMNVEV (reference sequence). The CDR3 bases are TGTGCCAGCCAGACAGGGGTAAACACTGAAGCTTTCTTT. Translated: CASQTGVNTEAFF.

The chain couples TRBV6-1 to TRBJ2-1, with 10 bases identical to TRBD2. The V gene's germline CDR1 is MNHNS and CDR2 SASEGT. This CDR3 spans 16 amino acids. Trimming cost V 1 base and J 5 bases; bases outside gene matches: 5. The CDR3 region is CASSEDSGGPDNEQFF. In nucleotides, the CDR3 is TGTGCCAGCAGTGAAGATAGCGGGGGGCCCGACAATGAGCAGTTCTTC.

This chain uses TRBV23-1 with TRBJ1-5; the D gene is possibly TRBD1 (5 bases). TRBV23-1 carries the ORF label, with uncertain function. The CDR3 runs to 13 residues. CDR3 residues: CVLGQGRNQPQHF. The CDR3 coding sequence is TGCGTCTTGGGGCAGGGAAGAAATCAGCCCCAGCATTTT.

The CDR3 loop is CASSPKRGSSYEQYF. Here the CDR3 DNA reads TGCGCCAGCAGCCCGAAGCGGGGGAGCTCCTACGAGCAGTACTTC. The chain couples TRBV4-1 to TRBJ2-7, with 8 bases aligning to TRBD2. CDR1 and CDR2 (germline): MGHRA, YSYEKL. With 4 bases clipped from V and 0 bases from J, the junction kept 5 bases outside the gene matches. CDR3 length: 15 residues.

The chain couples TRBV5-1 to TRBJ1-4; 7 nucleotides line up with TRBD1. Germline CDR1 is SGHRS and CDR2 is YFSETQ. V lost 0 bases to trimming and J lost 5 bases; unmatched junction nucleotides: 10. CDR3 length equals 17 residues. CDR3 DNA: TGCGCCAGCAGCTTGGGTATATCCGGGACAGTCAATGAAAAACTGTTTTTT. Amino acids: CASSLGISGTVNEKLFF.

The CDR3 DNA follows: TGCGCCAGCAGCCAAGAGGTCGGGGGGACCCTCTACGAGCAGTACTTC. It is translated as CASSQEVGGTLYEQYF. This rearrangement joins TRBV4-1 to TRBJ2-5; 7 positions match TRBD2. The end of the DNA fits TRBJ2-7 better, so the J call may be wrong. Germline-derived CDR1 and CDR2 are MGHRA and YSYEKL. The CDR3 runs 16 residues.

The rearrangement uses TRBV4-1 and TRBJ1-2; D unresolved. The CDR3 consists of 13 residues. Trimming shortened V by 2 bases and J by 6 bases, and 10 bases separated the two germline ends. The germline CDR1 and CDR2 sequences are MGHRA and YSYEKL. CDR3 loop: CASSQPANDGYTF. The CDR3 DNA reads as TGCGCCAGCAGCCAACCTGCGAACGATGGCTACACCTTC.

The count of this clone is one. The gene calls are TRBV30 and TRBJ2-5; D not certain. V was clipped by 0 bases and J by 5 bases, with 10 bases between them. The CDR3 totals 13 residues. Germline V lookup: CDR1 GTSNPN, CDR2 SVGIG (reference sequence). DNA of the CDR3: TGTGCCTGGAGTGTTGGGCAGTTTGAGACCCAGTACTTC. It is translated as CAWSVGQFETQYF.

V usage is TRBV5-5 and J usage is TRBJ2-7; TRBD1 matches 8 bases. This CDR3 contains 16 residues. Trimming at V came to 2 bases and at J to 6 bases, leaving 13 bases not matched to a gene. Germline CDR1 is SGHKS and CDR2 is YYEKEE (reference sequence). CDR3 DNA sequence: TGTGCCAGCAGCTTATATTCCCTGGACAGGGTCTCCGAGCAGTACTTC. This gives the protein CASSLYSLDRVSEQYF.

The chain recombines TRBV4-1 with TRBJ2-1; no definite D call. Trimming cost V 0 bases and J 7 bases, with 7 bases left between them. CDR1 and CDR2 (germline): MGHRA, YSYEKL. CDR3 length: 13 amino acids. The DNA for the CDR3 is TGCGCCAGCAGCCAAGATCAACATAATGAGCAGTTCTTC. Its protein product is CASSQDQHNEQFF.

The chain uses TRBV6-4 and TRBJ1-6; D not certain. This CDR3 is 15 amino acids long. Germline V lookup: CDR1 MRHNA, CDR2 SNTAGT. Trimming pared 0 bases from V and 9 bases from J, leaving 12 bases between. CDR3 protein: CASSDSGERFSPLHF. CDR3 sequence (DNA): TGTGCCAGCAGTGACTCGGGTGAGAGATTTTCACCCCTCCACTTT.

The V and J genes are TRBV15 and TRBJ2-7; D may match TRBD1 or TRBD2 (5 bases each). The CDR3 is 14 amino acids. The germline V and J ends were trimmed by 5 bases and 6 bases, with 17 bases remaining between them. CDR1 and CDR2 (germline): LNHNV, YYDKDF (reference sequence). In nucleotides, the CDR3 is TGTGCCACCAGCCCCCGCGCGTCGGGACGCGAGCAGTACTTC. Protein: CATSPRASGREQYF.

This clone counts as medium-sized. The same CDR3 arises from other DNA sequences in this sample as well. The chain uses TRBV19 and TRBJ1-6, with a possible D match to TRBD1 (6 bases). The CDR3 sequence is 14 residues long. V lost 0 bases to trimming and J lost 7 bases, with 7 bases between them. From germline, CDR1 is LNHDA and CDR2 SQIVND (reference sequence). CDR3 loop: CASSIDRGNSPLHF. CDR3 in DNA: TGTGCCAGTAGTATAGATAGGGGGAATTCACCCCTCCACTTT. Variable domain in full (rest from reference TRBV19 and TRBJ1-6): DGGITQSPKYLFRKEGQNVTLSCEQNLNHDAMYWYRQDPGQGLRLIYYSQIVNDFQKGDIAEGYSVSREKKESFPLTVTSAQKNPTAFYLCASSIDRGNSPLHFGNGTRLTVT.

The chain joins TRBV2 to TRBJ2-7; perhaps D is TRBD1 or TRBD2 (6 bases each). CDR3 size: 12 residues. V was shortened by 7 bases and J by 6 bases, with 13 bases between the two germline ends. CDR1 and CDR2 (germline): SNHLY, FYNNEI. CDR3 amino acids: CASNSGGPEQYF. The CDR3 DNA is TGTGCCAGCAATTCCGGGGGCCCCGAGCAGTACTTC.

This rearrangement joins TRBV5-1 to TRBJ1-1; no firm D call. Germline V gene lookup returns CDR1 SGHRS and CDR2 YFSETQ. Trimming removed 5 bases at V and 4 bases at J, with 15 bases between. The CDR3 has 14 amino acids. This CDR3 is CASRPMGGRTEAFF. The CDR3 DNA sequence: TGCGCCAGCAGACCGATGGGCGGGCGCACTGAAGCTTTCTTT.

The chain carries TRBV27 and TRBJ1-2; no definite D call. Trimming took 7 bases from V and 1 from J, leaving 13 bases between them. The CDR3 spans 14 residues. Germline loops: CDR1 MNHEY, CDR2 SMNVEV (reference sequence). In DNA, the CDR3 is TGTGCCAGCACTCCGGCTGGGATTAACTATGGCTACACCTTC. It translates to CASTPAGINYGYTF.

This chain connects TRBV11-2 to TRBJ1-2; D remains ambiguous. Trimming shortened V by 5 bases and J by 8 bases, and 9 bases separated the two germline ends. The CDR3 contains 11 residues. The V gene's germline CDR1 is SGHAT and CDR2 FQNNGV. As DNA, the CDR3 is TGTGCCAGCAGCCCCTATAGGGGCTACACCTTC. It translates to CASSPYRGYTF.

This sequence joins TRBV19 and TRBJ1-5, with 7 positions matching TRBD1. After removal of 7 bases from V and 5 bases from J, the junction contained 8 bases not matched to a gene. The CDR3 loop spans 14 amino acids. Germline V gene data show CDR1 as LNHDA and CDR2 as SQIVND (reference sequence). CDR3 in DNA: TGTGCCAGTACCTCAGGGGGGCTCGATCAGCCCCAGCATTTT. Translation: CASTSGGLDQPQHF.

V usage is TRBV4-1 and J usage is TRBJ1-2; no clear D gene. This CDR3 contains 12 residues. Germline CDR1 is MGHRA and CDR2 is YSYEKL. V gave up 0 bases and J gave up 8 bases, with 7 bases separating them. The CDR3 loop is CASSQDERGYTF. The CDR3 nucleotides are TGCGCCAGCAGCCAAGATGAAAGGGGCTACACCTTC.

Turning to this clone: Other nucleotide sequences from this sample produce the same CDR3. V gene TRBV29-1 combines with J gene TRBJ2-1, with 7 bases lining up with TRBD2. Germline V gene data show CDR1 as SQVTM and CDR2 as ANQGSEA. The ends lost 7 bases at V and 7 bases at J; junction bases unmatched: 1. The CDR3 length is 10 residues. The CDR3 DNA is TGCAGCGCGGGGGGAAATGAGCAGTTCTTC. Translated: CSAGGNEQFF.

The J gene is TRBJ2-2, the V gene TRBV6-5, with 9 bases lining up with TRBD1. CDR3 length: 15 amino acids. The J segment lost 7 bases and the V segment lost 6 bases, leaving 9 bases of the junction unmatched. Germline assignment: CDR1 MNHEY and CDR2 SVGAGI. CDR3 region: CASSPVTGGVGELFF. The CDR3 DNA sequence: TGTGCCAGCAGCCCGGTGACAGGGGGGGTCGGGGAGCTGTTTTTT.